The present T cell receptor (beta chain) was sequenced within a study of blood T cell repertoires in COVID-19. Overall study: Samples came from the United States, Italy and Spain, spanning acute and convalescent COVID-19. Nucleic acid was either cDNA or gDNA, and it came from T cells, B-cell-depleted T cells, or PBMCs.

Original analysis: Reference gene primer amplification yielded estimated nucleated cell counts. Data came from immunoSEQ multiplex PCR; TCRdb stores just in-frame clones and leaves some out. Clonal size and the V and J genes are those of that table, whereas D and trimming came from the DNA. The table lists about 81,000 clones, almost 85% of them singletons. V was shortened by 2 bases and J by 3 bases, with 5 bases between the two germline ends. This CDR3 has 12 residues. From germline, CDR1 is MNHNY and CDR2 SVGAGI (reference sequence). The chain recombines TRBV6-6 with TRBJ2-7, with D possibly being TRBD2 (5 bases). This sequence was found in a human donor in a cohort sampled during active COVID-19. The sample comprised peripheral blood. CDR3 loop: CASSYRDYEQYF. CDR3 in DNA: TGTGCCAGCAGTTACCGGGACTACGAGCAGTACTTC.